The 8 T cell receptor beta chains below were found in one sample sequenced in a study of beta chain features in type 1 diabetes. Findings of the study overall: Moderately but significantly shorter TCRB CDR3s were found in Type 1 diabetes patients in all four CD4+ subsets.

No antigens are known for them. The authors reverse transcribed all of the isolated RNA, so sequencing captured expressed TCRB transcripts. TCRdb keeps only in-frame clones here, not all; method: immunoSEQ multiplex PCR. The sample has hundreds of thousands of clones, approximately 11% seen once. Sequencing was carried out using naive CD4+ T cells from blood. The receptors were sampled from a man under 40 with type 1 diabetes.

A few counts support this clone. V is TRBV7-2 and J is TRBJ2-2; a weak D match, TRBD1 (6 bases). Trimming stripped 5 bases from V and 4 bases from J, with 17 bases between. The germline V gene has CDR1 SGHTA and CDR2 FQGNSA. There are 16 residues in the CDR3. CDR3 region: CASSQQGNERTGELFF. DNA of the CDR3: TGTGCCAGCAGCCAACAGGGTAACGAACGCACCGGGGAGCTGTTTTTT. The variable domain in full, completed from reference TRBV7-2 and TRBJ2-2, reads GAGVSQSPSNKVTEKGKDVELRCDPISGHTALYWYRQSLGQGLEFLIYFQGNSAPDKSGLPSDRFSAERTGGSVSTLTIQRTQQEDSAVYLCASSQQGNERTGELFFGEGSRLTVL.

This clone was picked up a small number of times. DNA of the CDR3: TGTGCCAGCAGTCAGACCGGACAGTACTATGGCTACACCTTC. Translating gives CASSQTGQYYGYTF. The chain joins TRBV6-6 to TRBJ1-2, with D perhaps matching TRBD1 (6 bases). Trimming removed 5 bases from V and 3 bases from J, with 13 bases in between. Germline-derived CDR1 and CDR2 are MNHNY and SVGAGI (reference sequence). The CDR3 covers 14 residues.

DNA of the CDR3: TGCGCCAGCAGCCAAGGAGGACACCCAGGTGGAGGCTACACCTTC. Its protein is CASSQGGHPGGGYTF. The J gene is TRBJ1-2, the V gene TRBV4-3, with a tentative D call TRBD1 (5 bases). The V and J ends lost 1 base and 8 bases respectively, with 17 bases between them. Germline CDR1 and CDR2: LGHNA and YSLEER. The CDR3 is 15 residues long.

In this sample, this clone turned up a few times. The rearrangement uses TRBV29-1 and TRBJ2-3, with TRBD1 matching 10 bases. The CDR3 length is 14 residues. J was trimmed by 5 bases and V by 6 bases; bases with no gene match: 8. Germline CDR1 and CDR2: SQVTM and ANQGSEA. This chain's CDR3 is CSVQRDRGQDTQYF. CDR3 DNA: TGCAGCGTCCAGAGGGACAGGGGACAAGATACGCAGTATTTT.

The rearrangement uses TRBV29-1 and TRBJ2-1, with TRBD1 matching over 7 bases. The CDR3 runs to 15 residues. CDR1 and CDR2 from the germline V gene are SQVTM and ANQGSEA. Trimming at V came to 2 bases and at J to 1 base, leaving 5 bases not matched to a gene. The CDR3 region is CSVESGRGSYNEQFF. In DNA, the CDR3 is TGCAGCGTTGAATCGGGCAGGGGGTCCTACAATGAGCAGTTCTTC.

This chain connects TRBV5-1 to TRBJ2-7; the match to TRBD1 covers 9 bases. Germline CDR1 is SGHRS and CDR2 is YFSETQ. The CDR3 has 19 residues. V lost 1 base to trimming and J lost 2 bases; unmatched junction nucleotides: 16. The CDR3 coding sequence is TGCGCCAGCAGCTTGACCGGGACAGGGCTCATTGGTCGGGCCTACGAGCAGTACTTC. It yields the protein CASSLTGTGLIGRAYEQYF.

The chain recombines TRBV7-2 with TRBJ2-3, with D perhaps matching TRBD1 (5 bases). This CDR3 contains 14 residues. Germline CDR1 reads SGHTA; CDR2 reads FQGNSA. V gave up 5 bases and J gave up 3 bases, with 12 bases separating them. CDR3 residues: CASSPRDRTDTQYF. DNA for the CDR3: TGTGCCAGCAGCCCCAGGGATAGGACAGATACGCAGTATTTT.

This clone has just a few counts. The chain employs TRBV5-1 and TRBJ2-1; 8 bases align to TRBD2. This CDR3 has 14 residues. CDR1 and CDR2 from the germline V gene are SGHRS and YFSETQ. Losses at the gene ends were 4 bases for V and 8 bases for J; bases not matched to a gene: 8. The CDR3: CASSLGLVPHEQFF. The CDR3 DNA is TGCGCCAGCAGCCTGGGACTAGTTCCCCATGAGCAGTTCTTC.